A selection of T cell receptor beta chains follows, all from one sample in a study of sequential checkpoint blockade in melanoma. Sequencing was performed with immunoSEQ multiplex PCR; in TCRdb, only in-frame clones are kept and a portion is missing. The sample yields 35,000 to 50,000 clones, just over 85% seen once. The sequencing used CD8+ T cells sorted from blood (inferred from file names), collected from a patient given nivolumab and ipilimumab in sequence. These receptors all stem from a human donor with melanoma. Each CDR3 is given with its conserved first and last residue. A D gene is named only where the DNA matches it firmly. Not every row has a clone size; where given, it reads once, few, many or a size class.

TRBV7-6	TRBD1	NA	TRBJ1-1	TGTGCCAGCAGCTTGACCGGACAGGGCGGCACTGAAGCTTTCTTT	CASSLTGQGGTEAFF
TRBV6-5	NA	NA	TRBJ1-2	TGTGCCAGCAGTTCCTTAGGACTGAGAGGCTACACCTTC	CASSSLGLRGYTF
TRBV25-1	NA	NA	TRBJ1-5	TGTGCCAGCAGTGAATGGGGGGACGGCAATCAGCCCCAGCATTTT	CASSEWGDGNQPQHF
TRBV4-1	NA	NA	TRBJ1-5	TGCGCCAGCAGCCAAGCCCTTGGGCACAGCAATCAGCCCCAGCATTTT	CASSQALGHSNQPQHF
TRBV9	NA	NA	TRBJ1-2	TGTGCCAGCAGCGCGACAGGAAGGTTTACTCTTGCCTATGGCTACACCTTC	CASSATGRFTLAYGYTF
TRBV9	NA	NA	TRBJ2-3	TGTGCCAGCAGCGTAGATACAGGGTTAGGTTCAGATACGCAGTATTTT	CASSVDTGLGSDTQYF
TRBV12-5	TRBD1	NA	TRBJ1-5	TGTGCTAGTGGTCCCGGACAGGGGAATAATCAGCCCCAGCATTTT	CASGPGQGNNQPQHF
TRBV27	TRBD1	NA	TRBJ2-6	TGTGCCAGCAGTTCGACAGGGTCTGGGGCCAACGTCCTGACTTTC	CASSSTGSGANVLTF
TRBV6-5	NA	NA	TRBJ2-1	TGTGCCAGCAGCGCCACACGGAGCTCCTACAATGAGCAGTTCTTC	CASSATRSSYNEQFF
TRBV4-1	NA	NA	TRBJ2-7	TGCGCCAGCAGCCCGTCAAGCAGGGGCTACGAGCAGTACTTC	CASSPSSRGYEQYF
TRBV5-4	TRBD1	NA	TRBJ2-2	TGTGCCAGCAGGGCGACAGGGCGGGACACCGGGGAGCTGTTTTTT	CASRATGRDTGELFF
TRBV4-1	TRBD1	NA	TRBJ1-1	TGCGCCAGCAGCCAGGCCTGGACAGGGGGCGCGGGCACTGAAGCTTTCTTT	CASSQAWTGGAGTEAFF
TRBV5-1	NA	once	TRBJ1-1	TGCGCCAGCAGCTTGTTCGCAGTGAACACTGAAGCTTTCTTT	CASSLFAVNTEAFF
TRBV9	NA	NA	TRBJ1-2	TGTGCCAGCAGCGCCACTTCAGGAGCGGGGCTTTATGGCTACACCTTC	CASSATSGAGLYGYTF
TRBV14	TRBD1	NA	TRBJ1-2	TGTGCCAGCAGCCGCCTAACGACAGGGACGGATGGCTACACCTTC	CASSRLTTGTDGYTF
TRBV15	TRBD2	NA	TRBJ2-7	TGTGCCACCAGCACAGGGACTAGCGAATACGAGCAGTACTTC	CATSTGTSEYEQYF
TRBV5-1	NA	NA	TRBJ2-3	TGCGCCAGCAGTAACAGAGCAGATACGCAGTATTTT	CASSNRADTQYF
TRBV13	NA	once	TRBJ2-1	TGTGCCAGCAGCTTACAGCGGGCCAAGCAGTTCTTC	CASSLQRAKQFF
TRBV6-5	NA	NA	TRBJ2-2	TGTGCCAGCAGTTACGTCCAGAACACCGGGGAGCTGTTTTTT	CASSYVQNTGELFF
TRBV6-1	NA	NA	TRBJ1-5	TGTGCCAGCAGTCGACAGACCAATCAGCCCCAGCATTTT	CASSRQTNQPQHF
TRBV6-6	TRBD2	NA	TRBJ2-7	TGTGCCAGCAGTTTGGGTAGCGGGAGCCCTTCCTACGAGCAGTACTTC	CASSLGSGSPSYEQYF
TRBV19	NA	NA	TRBJ2-6	TGTGCCAGTAGTGCTAGCTCTGGGGCCAACGTCCTGACTTTC	CASSASSGANVLTF
TRBV14	NA	once	TRBJ2-3	TGTGCCAGCAGCCACCCGTCCGGGAAGATCGATAGCACAGATACGCAGTATTTT	CASSHPSGKIDSTDTQYF
TRBV2	NA	NA	TRBJ1-5	TGTGCCAGCAGTCCTTCCTATCAGCCCCAGCATTTT	CASSPSYQPQHF
TRBV10-1	NA	NA	TRBJ1-1	TGCGCCAGCAGTCCCGGGACTCTTTTTCCTACTGAAGCTTTCTTT	CASSPGTLFPTEAFF
TRBV9	NA	NA	TRBJ1-1	TGTGCCAGCAGCCCGGGACACCTGAACACTGAAGCTTTCTTT	CASSPGHLNTEAFF
TRBV15	TRBD1	NA	TRBJ1-5	TGTGCCACCAGCAAAGACAGGGGATCTAATCAGCCCCAGCATTTT	CATSKDRGSNQPQHF
TRBV5-1	TRBD1	NA	TRBJ1-1	TGCGCCAGCAGCTTACGACAGGGGCGGGACACTGAAGCTTTCTTT	CASSLRQGRDTEAFF
TRBV4-3	TRBD2	NA	TRBJ2-1	TGCGCCAGCAGCCGACAGCGGGGACGGGACAATGAGCAGTTCTTC	CASSRQRGRDNEQFF
TRBV7-9	NA	NA	TRBJ2-3	TGTGCCAGCAGCTTAGTGGCAGCAGATACGCAGTATTTT	CASSLVAADTQYF
TRBV27	NA	NA	TRBJ2-6	TGTGCCAGCAGTTCACGGGGGGCCAACGTCCTGACTTTC	CASSSRGANVLTF
TRBV9	NA	NA	TRBJ2-1	TGTGCCAGCAGCCCCAGAGGCGGAGGGCTCGACAATGAGCAGTTCTTC	CASSPRGGGLDNEQFF
TRBV7-9	TRBD1	NA	TRBJ1-2	TGTGCCAGCAGCCACGGACAGGACTCTAACTATGGCTACACCTTC	CASSHGQDSNYGYTF
TRBV27	TRBD1	NA	TRBJ1-2	TGTGCCAGCAGTCCACAGGGGATCGGCTATGGCTACACCTTC	CASSPQGIGYGYTF
TRBV4-1	TRBD1	NA	TRBJ1-5	TGCGCCAGCAGCCGGACAGGGTTCGATCAGCCCCAGCATTTT	CASSRTGFDQPQHF
TRBV28	NA	NA	TRBJ1-1	TGTGCCAGCAGTTTAGCCCCGTGGCAGATGAACACTGAAGCTTTCTTT	CASSLAPWQMNTEAFF
TRBV29-1	NA	NA	TRBJ2-2	TGCAGCGTCGTAGGCGGCCACCCCACCGGGGAGCTGTTTTTT	CSVVGGHPTGELFF
TRBV4-3	NA	once	TRBJ2-1	TGCGCCAGCAGCCAAGATAGCCCCACCTACAATGAGCAGTTCTTC	CASSQDSPTYNEQFF
TRBV10-2	NA	NA	TRBJ1-5	TGCGCCAGCAGTGACCCACGGGATAGCAATCAGCCCCAGCATTTT	CASSDPRDSNQPQHF
TRBV7-8	NA	NA	TRBJ2-7	TGTGCCAGCACCCCCTTGACTAGTCTAATCTACGAGCAGTACTTC	CASTPLTSLIYEQYF
TRBV27	TRBD2	NA	TRBJ2-1	TGTGCCAGCAGTTTGGGTGCGGGAGGGAATAATGAGCAGTTCTTC	CASSLGAGGNNEQFF
TRBV4-2	TRBD2	NA	TRBJ2-7	TGTGCCAGCAGCCATCGCCCCCCTAGCGGGAGGGCCGACGGATACGAGCAGTACTTC	CASSHRPPSGRADGYEQYF
TRBV28	NA	NA	TRBJ2-1	TGTGCCAGCAGCCCCATGCAGGGAATGTTCTACAATGAGCAGTTCTTC	CASSPMQGMFYNEQFF
TRBV27	TRBD1	NA	TRBJ2-3	TGTGCCAGCAGTTTAGGAGAGGGGGCATCAGATACGCAGTATTTT	CASSLGEGASDTQYF
TRBV20-1	NA	NA	TRBJ2-1	TGCAGTGCTAGAGATTTGGGGGGGCAGTTCTTC	CSARDLGGQFF
TRBV30	NA	NA	TRBJ2-4	TGTGCCTGGAGTGTACTTCGCCCGGGGAACATTCAGTACTTC	CAWSVLRPGNIQYF
TRBV5-4	NA	NA	TRBJ1-1	TGTGCCAGCAGCTTGGGCCGGGAGGGCGACACTGAAGCTTTCTTT	CASSLGREGDTEAFF
TRBV5-6	TRBD1	once	TRBJ1-5	TGTGCCAGCAGCAAGGGACAGGGACGTCAGCCCCAGCATTTT	CASSKGQGRQPQHF
TRBV4-1	TRBD2	NA	TRBJ2-1	TGCGCCAGCAGCCAATCCCTAGCGGGAGGTGATGAGCAGTTCTTC	CASSQSLAGGDEQFF
TRBV7-3	NA	once	TRBJ2-5	TGTGCCAGCAGCTCCGGACTATACCAAGAGACCCAGTACTTC	CASSSGLYQETQYF
TRBV27	TRBD2	NA	TRBJ2-7	TGTGCCAGCAGTTTAAGAGCGGGACTGTACGAGCAGTACTTC	CASSLRAGLYEQYF
TRBV5-1	TRBD1	NA	TRBJ2-7	TGCGCCAGTAAGCGGTCCGGGACAGGGTCCTACGAGCAGTACTTC	CASKRSGTGSYEQYF
TRBV5-4	TRBD2	NA	TRBJ2-2	TGTGCCAGCAGGCCGGGACTAGCGGGACCGAACACCGGGGAGCTGTTTTTT	CASRPGLAGPNTGELFF
TRBV27	NA	NA	TRBJ1-5	TGTGCCAGCAGTTTAAGGGGTAGCAATCAGCCCCAGCATTTT	CASSLRGSNQPQHF
TRBV10-3	NA	NA	TRBJ1-5	TGTGCCATCAGTGAGTTCGACAGTGATAGCAATCAGCCCCAGCATTTT	CAISEFDSDSNQPQHF
TRBV27	TRBD2	NA	TRBJ2-7	TGTGCCAGCAGTTTAATCCTAGCGGGAGGGCCGTCCTACGAGCAGTACTTC	CASSLILAGGPSYEQYF
TRBV29-1	NA	NA	TRBJ1-2	TGCAGCGTTGAGGGTTGGGGCGCCTTCTATGGCTACACCTTC	CSVEGWGAFYGYTF